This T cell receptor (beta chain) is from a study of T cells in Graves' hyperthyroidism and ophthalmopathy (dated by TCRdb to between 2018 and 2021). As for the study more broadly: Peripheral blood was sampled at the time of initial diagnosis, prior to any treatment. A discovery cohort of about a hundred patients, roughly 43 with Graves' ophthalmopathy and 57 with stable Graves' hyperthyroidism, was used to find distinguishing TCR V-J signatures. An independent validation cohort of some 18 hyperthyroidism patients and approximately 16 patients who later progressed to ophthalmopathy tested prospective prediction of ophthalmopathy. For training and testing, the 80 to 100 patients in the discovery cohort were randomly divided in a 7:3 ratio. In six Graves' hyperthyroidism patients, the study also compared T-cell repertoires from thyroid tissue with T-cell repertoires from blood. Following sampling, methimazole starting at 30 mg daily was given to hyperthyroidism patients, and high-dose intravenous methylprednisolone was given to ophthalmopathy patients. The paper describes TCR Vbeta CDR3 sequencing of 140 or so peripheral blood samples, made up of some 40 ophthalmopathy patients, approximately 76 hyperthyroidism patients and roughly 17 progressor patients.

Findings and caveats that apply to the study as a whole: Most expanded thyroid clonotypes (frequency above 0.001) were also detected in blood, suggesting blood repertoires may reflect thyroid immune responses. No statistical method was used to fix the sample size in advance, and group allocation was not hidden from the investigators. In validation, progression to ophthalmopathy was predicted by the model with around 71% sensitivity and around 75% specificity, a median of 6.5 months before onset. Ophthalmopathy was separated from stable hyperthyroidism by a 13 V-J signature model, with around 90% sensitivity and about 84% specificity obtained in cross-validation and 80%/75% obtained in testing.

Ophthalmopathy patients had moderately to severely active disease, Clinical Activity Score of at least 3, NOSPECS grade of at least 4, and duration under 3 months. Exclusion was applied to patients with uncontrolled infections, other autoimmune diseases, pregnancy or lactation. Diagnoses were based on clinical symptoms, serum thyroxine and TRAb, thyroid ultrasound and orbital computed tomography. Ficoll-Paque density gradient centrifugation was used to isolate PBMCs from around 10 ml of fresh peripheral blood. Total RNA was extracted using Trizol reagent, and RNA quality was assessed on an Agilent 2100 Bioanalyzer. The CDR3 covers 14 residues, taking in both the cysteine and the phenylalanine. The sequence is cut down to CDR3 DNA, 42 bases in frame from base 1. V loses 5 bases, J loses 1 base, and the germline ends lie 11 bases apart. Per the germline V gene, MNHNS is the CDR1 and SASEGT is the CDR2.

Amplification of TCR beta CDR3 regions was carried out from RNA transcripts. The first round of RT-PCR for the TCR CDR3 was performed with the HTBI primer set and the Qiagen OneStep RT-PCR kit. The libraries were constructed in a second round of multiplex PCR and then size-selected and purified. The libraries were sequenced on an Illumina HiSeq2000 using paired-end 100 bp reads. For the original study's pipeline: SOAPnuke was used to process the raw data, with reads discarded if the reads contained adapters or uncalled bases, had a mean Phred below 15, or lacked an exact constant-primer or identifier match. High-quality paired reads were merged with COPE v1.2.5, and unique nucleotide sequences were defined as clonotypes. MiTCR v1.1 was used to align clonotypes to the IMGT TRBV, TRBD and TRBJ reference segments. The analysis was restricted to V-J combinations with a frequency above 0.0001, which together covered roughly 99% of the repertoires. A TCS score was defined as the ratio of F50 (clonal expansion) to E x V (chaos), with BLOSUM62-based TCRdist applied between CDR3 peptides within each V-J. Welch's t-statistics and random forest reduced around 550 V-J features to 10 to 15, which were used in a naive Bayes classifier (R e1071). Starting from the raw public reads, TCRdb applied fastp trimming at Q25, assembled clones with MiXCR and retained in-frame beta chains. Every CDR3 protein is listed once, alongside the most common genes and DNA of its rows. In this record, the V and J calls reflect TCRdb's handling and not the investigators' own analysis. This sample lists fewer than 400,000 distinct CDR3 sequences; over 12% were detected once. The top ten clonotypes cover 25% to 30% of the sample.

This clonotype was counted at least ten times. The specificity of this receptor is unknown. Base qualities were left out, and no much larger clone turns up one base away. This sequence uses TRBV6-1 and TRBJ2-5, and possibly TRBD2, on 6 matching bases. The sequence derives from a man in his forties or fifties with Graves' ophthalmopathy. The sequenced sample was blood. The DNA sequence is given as TGTGCCAGCAGTTACGGGGGAGCCCAAGAGACCCAGTACTTC. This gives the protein CASSYGGAQETQYF.